Below are 25 T cell receptor beta chains sequenced from a single sample in a study of spatial heterogeneity in lung cancer. Study-wide results and caveats: The study found that expanded intratumoral alpha and beta TCR counts tracked tumor mutation counts.

TCRdb recomputed calls from the 5' RACE reads with MiXCR, one row per CDR3 protein. The profile covers 12,000 or so distinct CDR3 sequences, with under 6% appearing a single time and 20% to 25% taken by the ten largest. No cognate antigen is known for these TCRs. Noted time point: sample taken at primary tumor resection. The sample here was lung tumor tissue, taken at surgery. These receptors were obtained from a male donor with early-stage non-small cell lung cancer.

Comment on this clonotype: This beta chain appears as a stray read in a library generated for alpha chains; its size is not informative. This chain links TRBV7-2 with TRBJ1-5, with 7 bases identical to TRBD1. The CDR3 loop spans 14 amino acids. V gave up 4 bases and J gave up 4 bases; unmatched junction bases: 4. Germline V gene sequence: CDR1 SGHTA, CDR2 FQGNSA. CDR3: CASSYGQANQPQHF. CDR3 sequence (DNA): TGTGCCAGCAGCTACGGACAGGCTAATCAGCCCCAGCATTTT.

In this sample, this clonotype turned up many times. This beta chain lies outside the target of a library built for alpha chains; its clone size means little. V and J are TRBV5-1 and TRBJ2-3; D is possibly TRBD1 (6 bases). Trimming pared 0 bases from V and 0 bases from J, leaving 11 bases between. Germline CDR1 and CDR2: SGHRS and YFSETQ. The CDR3 totals 16 residues. CDR3: CASSLAADRSTDTQYF. The CDR3 DNA follows: TGCGCCAGCAGCTTGGCGGCGGACAGAAGCACAGATACGCAGTATTTT.

This clonotype was seen a few times. Because the library targeted alpha chains, this beta chain is an off-target read whose size means little. J is TRBJ1-4 and V is TRBV28, with TRBD1 matching over 8 bases. The CDR3 consists of 14 residues. Germline V gene sequence: CDR1 MDHEN, CDR2 SYDVKM. V shed 5 bases and J 10 bases; nucleotides not matched to a gene: 9. In DNA, the CDR3 is TGTGCCAGCAGTAAGGACAGGGCCGAAAGAAAACTGTTTTTT. Its translation: CASSKDRAERKLFF.

As for this clonotype: This beta chain appears as a stray read in a library generated for alpha chains; its size is not informative. The chain recombines TRBV7-2 with TRBJ2-7; a weak D match, TRBD2 (5 bases). V lost 1 base and J 5 bases, leaving 9 bases between the germline ends. This CDR3 region has 13 residues. The germline gives CDR1 SGHTA, CDR2 FQGNSA. The CDR3 DNA reads TGTGCCAGCAGCTTAGGTATCGGGGACGAGCAGTACTTC. Translating it yields CASSLGIGDEQYF.

This clonotype was counted at least ten times. This beta chain appears as a stray read in a library generated for alpha chains; its size is not informative. The CDR3 loop is CASSERQRSQPQHF. The CDR3 nucleotides read TGTGCCAGCAGTGAAAGACAGAGAAGCCAGCCCCAGCATTTT. The rearrangement joins TRBV2 to TRBJ1-5, with D perhaps TRBD1 (5 bases). CDR3 length equals 14 residues. The germline CDR1 and CDR2 sequences are SNHLY and FYNNEI. V shed 2 bases and J shed 7 bases, with 12 bases lying between them. Variable domain in full (rest from reference TRBV2 and TRBJ1-5): EPEVTQTPSHQVTQMGQEVILRCVPISNHLYFYWYRQILGQKVEFLVSFYNNEISEKSEIFDDQFSVERPDGSNFTLKIRSTKLEDSAMYFCASSERQRSQPQHFGDGTRLSIL.

This clonotype was seen ten or more times. Since it is a stray read in a library aimed at alpha chains, this beta chain has a size that is not meaningful. This chain connects TRBV6-2 or TRBV6-3 to TRBJ1-2, with D possibly being TRBD1 (5 bases). The V end was cut by 5 bases, the J end by 5 bases, with 12 bases between. The CDR3 covers 13 residues. Germline V CDR1 and CDR2: MNHEY, SVGEGT. The CDR3 bases are TGTGCCAGCAGTCGGGACCCCCGGTATGGCTACACCTTC. Translation gives CASSRDPRYGYTF.

Details on this clonotype: Being off target in a library aimed at alpha chains, this beta chain has a size of little meaning. The chain combines TRBV5-1 with TRBJ2-3; D remains unclear. This CDR3 is 16 amino acids long. V lost 3 bases to trimming and J lost 5 bases, with 19 bases between them. CDR1 SGHRS and CDR2 YFSETQ come from the germline V gene. CDR3 sequence reads: CASSWHRVHPGDTQYF. CDR3 bases: TGCGCCAGCAGCTGGCATCGTGTGCATCCGGGAGATACGCAGTATTTT.

Ten or more counts support this clonotype. This beta chain represents an off-target read in a library built for alpha chains; its size is of limited meaning. This sequence joins TRBV28 and TRBJ1-1; 8 bases are a match to TRBD1. The CDR3 consists of 16 residues. Germline CDR1 reads MDHEN; CDR2 reads SYDVKM. V shed 3 bases and J 0 bases; nucleotides not matched to a gene: 6. CDR3 coding DNA: TGTGCCAGCAGTTTCGGGACAGGCAGAATGAACACTGAAGCTTTCTTT. Translation gives CASSFGTGRMNTEAFF.

This clonotype was observed many times. This beta chain is a stray sequence in a library constructed for alpha chains; its clone size is not meaningful. The chain links TRBV7-8 to TRBJ1-6; D gene uncertain. The CDR3 has 17 amino acids. Germline lookup yields CDR1 SGHVS and CDR2 FQNEAQ. V shed 1 base and J shed 6 bases, with 16 bases lying between them. The CDR3 spells CASSLELGIISNSPLHF. DNA of the CDR3: TGTGCCAGCAGCTTAGAACTGGGAATTATCAGTAATTCACCCCTCCACTTT.

This clonotype was recorded many times. This beta chain was picked up by a library intended for alpha chains and is off target, so its count carries little meaning. The V and J genes are TRBV20-1 and TRBJ1-6; D gene ambiguous. The CDR3 runs to 15 residues. The V end was cut by 4 bases, the J end by 9 bases, with 19 bases between. The germline CDR1 and CDR2 sequences are DFQATT and SNEGSKA (reference sequence). CDR3 nucleotide sequence: TGCAGTGCTACCACTCCCCCGCCTGGTGGTTCACCCCTCCACTTT. Translating it yields CSATTPPPGGSPLHF.

Many counts were recorded for this clonotype. This beta chain is an off-target read within a library intended for alpha chains, so its frequency means little. This chain uses TRBV6-6 with TRBJ2-5; a possible D gene is TRBD1 (5 bases). Trimming removed 0 bases at V and 4 bases at J, with 9 bases between. Germline V gene sequence: CDR1 MNHNY, CDR2 SVGAGI (reference sequence). The CDR3 is 14 amino acids. This CDR3 is CASSYSTGAETQYF. Here the CDR3 DNA reads TGTGCCAGCAGTTACTCGACTGGGGCAGAGACCCAGTACTTC.

This clonotype was picked up a small number of times. This beta chain is a stray sequence in a library constructed for alpha chains; its clone size is not meaningful. CDR3 loop: CASSELRVIRTGTGELFF. Written as DNA, the CDR3 is TGTGCCAGCAGTGAACTCAGGGTAATAAGGACGGGGACCGGGGAGCTGTTTTTT. V is TRBV2 and J is TRBJ2-2; D possibly matches TRBD1 or TRBD2 (5 bases each). V was trimmed by 2 bases and J by 5 bases, leaving 21 bases between them. This CDR3 contains 18 residues. Germline values: CDR1 SNHLY, CDR2 FYNNEI. The full variable domain, its missing parts supplied by reference TRBV2 and TRBJ2-2, is EPEVTQTPSHQVTQMGQEVILRCVPISNHLYFYWYRQILGQKVEFLVSFYNNEISEKSEIFDDQFSVERPDGSNFTLKIRSTKLEDSAMYFCASSELRVIRTGTGELFFGEGSRLTVL.

Of note for this clonotype: The library was designed around alpha chains, so this beta chain is a stray read whose abundance carries little weight. The chain employs TRBV4-1 and TRBJ1-3; D remains ambiguous. This CDR3 has 15 amino acids. V lost 4 bases to trimming and J lost 2 bases, with 12 bases between them. Germline CDR1 MGHRA, CDR2 YSYEKL. In DNA form, the CDR3 reads TGCGCCAGCAGCCTCTTTTCCGATGCTGGAAACACCATATATTTT. It yields the protein CASSLFSDAGNTIYF.

At least ten counts were recorded for this clonotype. This beta chain appears as a stray read in a library generated for alpha chains; its size is not informative. The chain uses TRBV4-2 and TRBJ1-2; no definite D call. V was clipped by 0 bases and J by 4 bases, with 15 bases between them. CDR1 and CDR2 (germline): LGHNA, YNFKEQ. This CDR3 comprises 16 residues. CDR3 sequence (DNA): TGTGCCAGCAGCCAAGATACCTCCACAAGGGTCTATGGCTACACCTTC. It is translated as CASSQDTSTRVYGYTF.

To note about this clonotype: Because the library targeted alpha chains, this beta chain is an off-target read whose size means little. This chain connects TRBV20-1 to TRBJ2-3; 9 bases line up with TRBD1. The CDR3 has 17 amino acids. Unmatched junction bases numbered 15, after V lost 6 bases and J lost 2 bases. The germline CDR1 and CDR2 sequences are DFQATT and SNEGSKA (reference sequence). CDR3 in amino acids: CSATTSTGGLNTDTQYF. The DNA of the CDR3 is TGCAGTGCCACTACGTCTACAGGGGGCTTGAACACAGATACGCAGTATTTT.

This clonotype was detected only a few times. This beta chain was picked up by a library intended for alpha chains and is off target, so its count carries little meaning. This rearrangement joins TRBV6-1 to TRBJ2-1; perhaps D is TRBD1 or TRBD2 (5 bases each). The CDR3 totals 15 residues. The germline V gene encodes CDR1 MNHNS and CDR2 SASEGT. The V end lost 6 bases, the J end lost 4 bases, and 16 bases lay between the germline ends. DNA for the CDR3: TGTGCCAGCAGCCCGGGGCGGGCGGTTTACAATGAGCAGTTCTTC. It translates to CASSPGRAVYNEQFF.

Ten or more counts support this clonotype. This beta chain is a stray read from a library made for alpha chains; its abundance is not meaningful. The rearrangement uses TRBV6-2 or TRBV6-3 and TRBJ1-1; 7 positions match TRBD1. The CDR3 contains 13 residues. V trimming: 5 bases; J trimming: 3 bases; junction bases outside the gene matches: 3. Germline V gene data show CDR1 as MNHEY and CDR2 as SVGEGT. The CDR3 reads CASSTQGYTEAFF. The CDR3 coding sequence is TGTGCCAGCAGTACACAGGGGTACACTGAAGCTTTCTTT.

Regarding this clonotype: With the library built for alpha chains, this beta chain is off target and its frequency is not meaningful. V is TRBV6-1 and J is TRBJ2-5; D ambiguous. The CDR3 sequence is 12 residues long. Germline CDR1 MNHNS, CDR2 SASEGT. V was trimmed by 4 bases and J by 4 bases, leaving 7 bases between them. The chain's CDR3 is CASSVKVETQYF. As DNA, the CDR3 is TGTGCCAGCAGTGTGAAAGTAGAGACCCAGTACTTC.

This clonotype was recorded at least ten times. With the library built for alpha chains, this beta chain is off target and its frequency is not meaningful. The chain has TRBV7-2 and TRBJ2-5; D might be TRBD1 (5 bases). The V end was cut by 0 bases, the J end by 4 bases, with 9 bases between. This CDR3 region has 14 residues. Germline V lookup: CDR1 SGHTA, CDR2 FQGNSA. The chain's CDR3 is CASSLAGQGETQYF. CDR3 nucleotides: TGTGCCAGCAGCTTAGCTGGGCAGGGAGAGACCCAGTACTTC.

There are a few counts of this clonotype. Being off target in a library aimed at alpha chains, this beta chain has a size of little meaning. The chain links TRBV29-1 to TRBJ1-1; no firm D call. Deletions cut 0 bases from V and 3 bases from J, with 17 bases between. The V gene's germline CDR1 is SQVTM and CDR2 ANQGSEA. The CDR3 is made up of 16 amino acids. In DNA form, the CDR3 reads TGCAGCGTTGAAGATGAGGCAGGCAGAGGGTACACTGAAGCTTTCTTT. Translating it yields CSVEDEAGRGYTEAFF.

This clonotype was detected only a few times. Being off target in a library aimed at alpha chains, this beta chain has a size of little meaning. The rearrangement uses TRBV18 and TRBJ2-1; 10 nucleotides align to TRBD2. This CDR3 spans 15 amino acids. Germline CDR1 and CDR2: KGHSH and LQKENI. Trimming took 5 bases from V and 6 from J; bases not matched to a gene: 7. CDR3 nucleotide sequence: TGTGCCAGCTCATCCTTAGCGGGGGGCGTCAATGAGCAGTTCTTC. Translated, it gives CASSSLAGGVNEQFF.

By its share, this clonotype is medium-sized (0.01 to 0.1%). The size of this beta chain means little, since it is a stray read in a library made for alpha chains. The chain has TRBV18 and TRBJ2-3, with 10 nucleotides matching TRBD2. This CDR3 region has 16 residues. Germline CDR1 KGHSH, CDR2 LQKENI. Germline trimming cut 3 bases from V and 5 bases from J; bases unmatched to any gene: 8. CDR3 residues: CASSPFLAGGEDTQYF. In nucleotides, the CDR3 is TGTGCCAGCTCACCCTTTTTAGCGGGGGGTGAAGATACGCAGTATTTT.

This clonotype was seen many times. A library prepared for alpha chains yielded this beta chain as an off-target read; its size is of little meaning. The V and J genes are TRBV7-2 and TRBJ1-5; 9 bases match TRBD1. Trimming removed 5 bases from V and 14 bases from J; junction bases left unmatched: 7. The CDR3 consists of 12 residues. The germline V gene has CDR1 SGHTA and CDR2 FQGNSA. CDR3 DNA: TGTGCCAGCAGCCTACGGGACAGGGTTAAGCATTTT. It codes for CASSLRDRVKHF. Full variable domain (rest looked up from reference TRBV7-2 and TRBJ1-5): GAGVSQSPSNKVTEKGKDVELRCDPISGHTALYWYRQSLGQGLEFLIYFQGNSAPDKSGLPSDRFSAERTGGSVSTLTIQRTQQEDSAVYLCASSLRDRVKHFGDGTRLSIL.

This clonotype was counted many times. Because this beta chain is a stray read in a library intended to capture alpha chains, its abundance should not be given much weight. The chain has TRBV5-6 and TRBJ2-7, with a tentative D call TRBD2 (5 bases). The V gene's germline CDR1 is SGHDT and CDR2 YYEEEE. The ends were cut back, 2 bases at V and 0 bases at J, with 6 bases in the middle. There are 13 residues in the CDR3. As DNA, the CDR3 is TGTGCCAGCAGCTTAGGGAGCTCCTACGAGCAGTACTTC. The encoded protein is CASSLGSSYEQYF. The full variable domain, in which reference TRBV5-6 and TRBJ2-7 provide the parts outside the CDR3, is DAGVTQSPTHLIKTRGQQVTLRCSPKSGHDTVSWYQQALGQGPQFIFQYYEEEERQRGNFPDRFSGHQFPNYSSELNVNALLLGDSALYLCASSLGSSYEQYFGPGTRLTVT.

In this sample, this clonotype is medium-sized. Since the library was made to target alpha chains, this beta chain is a stray read and its abundance is not meaningful. CDR3: CASLGTSALEQFF. DNA of the CDR3: TGTGCCAGCCTAGGGACTAGTGCCCTTGAGCAGTTCTTC. V and J are TRBV28 and TRBJ2-1; 8 bases fit TRBD2. The CDR3 is 13 residues long. The germline V gene has CDR1 MDHEN and CDR2 SYDVKM. The V and J ends lost 8 bases and 9 bases, in that order; junction bases with no gene match: 9.